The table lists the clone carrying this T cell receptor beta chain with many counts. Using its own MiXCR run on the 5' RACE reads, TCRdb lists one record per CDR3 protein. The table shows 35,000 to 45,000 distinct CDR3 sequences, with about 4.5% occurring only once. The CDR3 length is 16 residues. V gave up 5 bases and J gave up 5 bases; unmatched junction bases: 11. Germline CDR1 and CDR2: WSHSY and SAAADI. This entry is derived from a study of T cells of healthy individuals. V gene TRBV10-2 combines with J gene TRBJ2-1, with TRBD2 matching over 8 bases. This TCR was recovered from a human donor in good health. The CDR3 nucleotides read TGCGCCAGCAGTCACCTAGAGCGGGAGCTAGACAATGAGCAGTTCTTC. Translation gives CASSHLERELDNEQFF.